These 22 T cell receptor beta chains came from one sample sequenced in a study of breast tumors, draining lymph nodes, adjacent tissues. TCRdb independently ran MiXCR on the multiplex PCR reads; one entry per CDR3 protein. The table includes more than 80,000 distinct CDR3 sequences, under 40% detected once. Axillary draining lymph nodes of breast cancer patients supplied the node samples. The sample was axillary lymph node tissue. The receptors were gathered from a female donor with breast cancer. Some clones in this sample may be carry-over from other donors' samples.

This clonotype was seen repeatedly, ten times or more. The chain recombines TRBV29-1 with TRBJ2-7; possibly TRBD2 for D (5 bases). The CDR3 is 12 amino acids. V lost 6 bases to trimming and J lost 0 bases, with 9 bases between them. In germline, CDR1 is SQVTM, CDR2 ANQGSEA. The CDR3 reads CSVTGVSYEQYF. In DNA, the CDR3 is TGCAGCGTAACCGGGGTCTCCTACGAGCAGTACTTC.

Only one count was recorded for this clonotype. At one boundary the junction diverges from the germline segment, which might be a read error. This sequence joins TRBV9 and TRBJ2-1, with D hard to call. This CDR3 has 14 residues. Germline-derived CDR1 and CDR2 are SGDLS and YYNGEE. The CDR3 DNA follows: TGTGCCAGCAGCCGAGACGTGGCGTACAATGAGCAGTCCTTC. Residues: CASSRDVAYNEQSF.

The chain is built from TRBV5-1 and TRBJ2-3, with 9 positions matching TRBD2. Trimming took 4 bases from V and 2 from J; bases not matched to a gene: 5. Germline CDR1 is SGHRS and CDR2 is YFSETQ. CDR3 length equals 15 residues. The CDR3 DNA sequence: TGCGCCAGCAGCCGAGGACTAGCGACCACAGATACGCAGTATTTT. Amino acids: CASSRGLATTDTQYF.

This chain uses TRBV5-1 with TRBJ2-3; D is unclear. The CDR3 sequence is 18 residues long. Between the trimmed V and J ends, which lost 0 bases and 11 bases, there was a span of 28 bases. CDR1 and CDR2 from the germline V gene are SGHRS and YFSETQ. This chain's CDR3 is CASSLGHSLRSSYNEQYF. Written as DNA, the CDR3 is TGCGCCAGCAGCTTGGGACACTCCTTAAGGAGCTCCTACAATGAGCAGTATTTT.

This clonotype showed up just a few times. A much larger clone lies one base from this, so it may be a read error. The rearrangement uses TRBV6-5 and TRBJ1-3, with D hard to call. The germline V and J ends were trimmed by 5 bases and 4 bases, with 15 bases remaining between them. Germline CDR1 MNHEY, CDR2 SVGAGI. The CDR3 runs 15 residues. CDR3 protein: CASSPYPGRGNTIYF. CDR3 DNA sequence: TGTGCCAGCAGTCCCTATCCGGGTCGCGGAAACACCATATATTTT.

The rearrangement joins TRBV27 to TRBJ1-2; D possibly corresponds to TRBD1 (5 bases). The CDR3 spans 15 residues. V gave up 2 bases and J gave up 5 bases, with 15 bases separating them. The germline V gene encodes CDR1 MNHEY and CDR2 SMNVEV (reference sequence). In nucleotides, the CDR3 is TGTGCCAGCAGTTTAAACAGGCCCAAGATTTATGGCTACACCTTC. Protein sequence: CASSLNRPKIYGYTF.

This clonotype was recorded at least ten times. CDR3 sequence: CASRDRGYYGYTF. The CDR3 region has the DNA TGTGCCAGCAGAGACAGGGGCTACTATGGCTACACCTTC. The chain has TRBV6-1 and TRBJ1-2; 8 positions agree with TRBD1. V shed 6 bases, J shed 3 bases, and the junction held 3 bases outside the gene matches. The germline gives CDR1 MNHNS, CDR2 SASEGT. The CDR3 spans 13 residues.

The chain has TRBV12-3 or TRBV12-4 and TRBJ2-7; D uncertain. V dropped 1 base and J dropped 8 bases, with 12 bases sitting between them. There are 13 residues in the CDR3. CDR3 coding DNA: TGTGCCAGCAGTTTAGGGCAGGCTATGAAGCAGTACTTC. Protein sequence: CASSLGQAMKQYF.

This clonotype showed up many times. V gene TRBV7-3 combines with J gene TRBJ2-1, with D perhaps TRBD2 (6 bases). Trimming shortened V by 3 bases and J by 4 bases, and 10 bases separated the two germline ends. This CDR3 has 14 residues. CDR1 is SGHTA and CDR2 is FQGTGA in the germline V gene. The CDR3 DNA sequence: TGTGCCAGCAGCTTGGGCCGGGAGTACAATGAGCAGTTCTTC. It codes for CASSLGREYNEQFF. Full variable domain (outside the CDR3, taken from reference TRBV7-3 and TRBJ2-1): GAGVSQTPSNKVTEKGKYVELRCDPISGHTALYWYRQSLGQGPEFLIYFQGTGAADDSGLPNDRFFAVRPEGSVSTLKIQRTERGDSAVYLCASSLGREYNEQFFGPGTRLTVL.

V and J are TRBV27 and TRBJ2-2, with D perhaps TRBD2 (5 bases). CDR1 and CDR2 (germline): MNHEY, SMNVEV (reference sequence). V was cut by 5 bases and J by 0 bases, with 13 bases left in between. The CDR3 consists of 16 residues. The CDR3 DNA reads TGTGCCAGCAGTCTAGCCAGAGCCGCGAACACCGGGGAGCTGTTTTTT. The encoded protein is CASSLARAANTGELFF.

This clonotype was counted many times. J is TRBJ2-7 and V is TRBV6-5, with D perhaps assigned TRBD1 or TRBD2 (5 bases each). Trimming removed 0 bases at V and 4 bases at J, with 13 bases between. Germline V CDR1 and CDR2: MNHEY, SVGAGI. The CDR3 is made up of 15 amino acids. CDR3 coding DNA: TGTGCCAGCAGTTACTCGGGGACCAACGCGTACGAGCAGTACTTC. This gives the protein CASSYSGTNAYEQYF.

This clonotype was observed many times. V usage is TRBV30 and J usage is TRBJ2-1; D is perhaps TRBD2 (6 bases). Trimming cost V 3 bases and J 4 bases, with 10 bases left between them. Germline V lookup: CDR1 GTSNPN, CDR2 SVGIG (reference sequence). This CDR3 has 13 residues. CDR3 in amino acids: CAWSSGRYNEQFF. The CDR3 region has the DNA TGTGCCTGGAGCTCGGGGAGGTACAATGAGCAGTTCTTC.

This clonotype occurred many times. In nucleotides, the CDR3 is TGTGCCAGCAGCTTGGCCGCGGCTGGCCCGACCTACGAGCAGTACTTC. As protein: CASSLAAAGPTYEQYF. The rearrangement links TRBV5-6 to TRBJ2-7; D is unresolved. Germline V gene lookup returns CDR1 SGHDT and CDR2 YYEEEE. The CDR3 spans 16 residues. V lost 0 bases, J lost 2 bases, and 15 bases lay in between.

A note on this clonotype: The junction shows a germline mismatch at one end, possibly a read error. The chain carries TRBV7-3 and TRBJ2-5, with TRBD1 matching 9 bases. Germline V CDR1 and CDR2: SGHTA, FQGTGA. The CDR3 is 14 residues long. This chain's CDR3 is CASSHGQGTETQHF. CDR3 coding DNA: TGTGCCAGCAGCCACGGACAGGGGACGGAGACCCAGCACTTC.

As regards this clonotype: The junction departs from the called germline gene at one end, perhaps through a read error. The chain joins TRBV15 to TRBJ2-1; D might be TRBD2 (6 bases). CDR1 and CDR2 (germline): LNHNV, YYDKDF (reference sequence). The CDR3 runs to 15 residues. The CDR3 DNA is TGTGCCACCGGCAGGACTTGCGGGAACGACAATGAGCAGTTCTTC. Translated: CATGRTCGNDNEQFF.

This clonotype showed up many times. The V and J genes are TRBV20-1 and TRBJ1-3, with a possible D match to TRBD1 (5 bases). This CDR3 contains 14 residues. Trimming removed 6 bases from V and 9 bases from J, with 21 bases in between. Germline assignment: CDR1 DFQATT and CDR2 SNEGSKA (reference sequence). CDR3 in amino acids: CSARLGPPRSTIYF. DNA for the CDR3: TGCAGTGCCCGCCTGGGACCGCCCCGAAGCACCATATATTTT.

This clonotype was detected ten times or more. The rearrangement joins TRBV20-1 to TRBJ1-6, with D maybe TRBD1 (5 bases). The length of the CDR3 is 15 residues. Germline lookup yields CDR1 DFQATT and CDR2 SNEGSKA (reference sequence). The V gene lost 0 bases and the J gene lost 7 bases, with 13 bases spanning the gap. CDR3 amino acids: CSAREAGNFNSPLHF. The DNA for the CDR3 is TGCAGTGCTAGAGAGGCAGGGAATTTCAATTCACCCCTCCACTTT.

The CDR3 DNA follows: TGTGCCACCAGTGACTCCACGGGACTAGCGGGGGACAATGAGCAGTTCTTC. Translation gives CATSDSTGLAGDNEQFF. The chain has TRBV24-1 and TRBJ2-1; TRBD2 aligns across 14 bases. Germline CDR1 and CDR2: KGHDR and SFDVKD. The CDR3 extends over 17 amino acids. The V gene end was trimmed by 4 bases and the J gene end by 5 bases; junction bases not matched to a gene: 6.

Ten or more counts support this clonotype. V usage is TRBV11-2 and J usage is TRBJ2-3; D tentatively fits TRBD1 or TRBD2 (6 bases each). Germline values: CDR1 SGHAT, CDR2 FQNNGV. The CDR3 totals 16 residues. V dropped 3 bases and J dropped 0 bases, with 13 bases sitting between them. The CDR3 protein is CASSFQGGGSTDTQYF. Written as DNA, the CDR3 is TGTGCCAGCAGCTTCCAAGGAGGGGGTAGCACAGATACGCAGTATTTT.

This clonotype has ten or more counts. At one end, the junction sequence differs from germline, possibly due to a read error. The chain carries TRBV7-2 and TRBJ1-2, with D possibly being TRBD1 (5 bases). This CDR3 has 15 residues. Looked up from germline, CDR1 is SGHTA and CDR2 is FQGNSA. In DNA form, the CDR3 reads TGTGCCAGCAGCTTAGGCGGGGGTACGAACTATGGCTACCCCTTC. This codes for CASSLGGGTNYGYPF.

The chain is built from TRBV29-1 and TRBJ2-5; D might be TRBD2 (7 bases). The CDR3 is made up of 12 amino acids. Trimming stripped 6 bases from V and 6 bases from J, with 14 bases between. Germline CDR1 SQVTM, CDR2 ANQGSEA. The CDR3 region has the DNA TGCAGCGTCGGAGGGGGGGTAAAGACCCAGTACTTC. This codes for CSVGGGVKTQYF.

There are many counts of this clonotype. The J gene is TRBJ1-6, the V gene TRBV27; no definite D call. V was trimmed by 0 bases and J by 9 bases, leaving 15 bases between them. This CDR3 is 16 amino acids long. CDR1 MNHEY and CDR2 SMNVEV come from the germline V gene (reference sequence). In DNA form, the CDR3 reads TGTGCCAGCAGTTTATCAGTTTCGGGTTTTCGTTCACCCCTCCACTTT. Encoded protein: CASSLSVSGFRSPLHF.